Sequencing of this TCR beta chain was carried out in a study of shared clonotypes between healthy human individuals. Overall study findings and caveats: Rarefaction demonstrated incomplete sorted-subset sequencing despite large depth.

CD45RA+ naive and CD45RA-negative memory subsets were separated from CD4+ cells. Deep-level assay runs were performed. Per the original data handling: ImmunoSEQ output held junction-only sequences without quality scores, so filtering differed. Profiled with immunoSEQ multiplex PCR; TCRdb holds only in-frame clones, not every one. The V and J calls and clone size come from that table; D and trimming were worked out from the DNA. The sample holds about 610,000 clones; almost 97% are singletons and the top ten take roughly 0.05%. In the case of this clone: Its antigen is unknown.

Germline V gene data show CDR1 as SGHDN and CDR2 as FVKESK. Trimming removed 1 base from V and 0 bases from J, with 7 bases in between. The CDR3 consists of 16 residues. V is TRBV14 and J is TRBJ2-6, with D unresolved. The TCR comes from a woman aged 25 to 45 in good health. The sample was naive CD4+ T cells sorted from blood. Subset noted: CD45RA+ positively selected. The CDR3 loop is CASSQVAVSGANVLTF. In DNA form, the CDR3 reads TGTGCCAGCAGCCAAGTGGCGGTCTCTGGGGCCAACGTCCTGACTTTC.